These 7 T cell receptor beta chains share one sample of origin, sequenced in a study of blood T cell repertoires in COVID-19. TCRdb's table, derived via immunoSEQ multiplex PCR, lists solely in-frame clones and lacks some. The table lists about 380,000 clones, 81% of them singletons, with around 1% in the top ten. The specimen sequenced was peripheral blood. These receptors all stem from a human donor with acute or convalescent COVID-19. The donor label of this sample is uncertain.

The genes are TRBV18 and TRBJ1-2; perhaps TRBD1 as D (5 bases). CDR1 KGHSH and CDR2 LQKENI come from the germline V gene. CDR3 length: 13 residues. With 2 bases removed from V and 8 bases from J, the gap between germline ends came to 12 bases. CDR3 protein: CASSPIGEEGYTF. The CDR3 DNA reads TGTGCCAGCTCACCAATAGGGGAAGAGGGCTACACCTTC.

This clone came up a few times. The CDR3 nucleotides are TGTGCCAGCAGCCTCAGGGGAGCGACAGATACGCAGTATTTT. Translated, it gives CASSLRGATDTQYF. The rearrangement uses TRBV5-8 and TRBJ2-3; the D gene is possibly TRBD1 (6 bases). The V end lost 4 bases, the J end lost 3 bases, and 12 bases lay between the germline ends. Germline assignment: CDR1 SGHTS and CDR2 YDEGEE. This CDR3 comprises 14 residues.

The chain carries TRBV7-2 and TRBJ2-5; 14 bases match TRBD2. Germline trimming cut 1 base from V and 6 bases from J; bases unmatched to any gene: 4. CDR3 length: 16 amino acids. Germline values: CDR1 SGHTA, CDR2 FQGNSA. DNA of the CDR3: TGTGCCAGCAGCTTAGACGGGACTAGCGGGAGAAAGACCCAGTACTTC. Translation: CASSLDGTSGRKTQYF.

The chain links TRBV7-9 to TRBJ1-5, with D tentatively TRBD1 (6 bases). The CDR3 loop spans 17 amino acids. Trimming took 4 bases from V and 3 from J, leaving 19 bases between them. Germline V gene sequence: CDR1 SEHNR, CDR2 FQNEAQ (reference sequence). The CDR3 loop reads CASSSTPGQGINQPQHF. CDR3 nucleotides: TGTGCCAGCAGCTCCACCCCGGGACAAGGTATCAATCAGCCCCAGCATTTT. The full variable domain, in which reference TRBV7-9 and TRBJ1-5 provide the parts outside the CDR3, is DTGVSQNPRHKITKRGQNVTFRCDPISEHNRLYWYRQTLGQGPEFLTYFQNEAQLEKSRLLSDRFSAERPKGSFSTLEIQRTEQGDSAMYLCASSSTPGQGINQPQHFGDGTRLSIL.

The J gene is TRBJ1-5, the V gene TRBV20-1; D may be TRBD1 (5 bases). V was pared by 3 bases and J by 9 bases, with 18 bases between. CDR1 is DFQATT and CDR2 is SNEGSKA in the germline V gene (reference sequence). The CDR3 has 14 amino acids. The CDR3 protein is CSASRARGGGPQHF. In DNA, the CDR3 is TGCAGTGCTAGTCGAGCCCGGGGGGGTGGGCCCCAGCATTTT.

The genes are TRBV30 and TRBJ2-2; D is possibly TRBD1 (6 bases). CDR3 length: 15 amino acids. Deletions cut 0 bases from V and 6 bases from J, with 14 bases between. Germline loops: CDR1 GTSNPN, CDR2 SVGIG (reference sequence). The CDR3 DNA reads TGTGCCTGGAGTGTGGTGGGGGCGCCCGCCGGGGAGCTGTTTTTT. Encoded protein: CAWSVVGAPAGELFF.

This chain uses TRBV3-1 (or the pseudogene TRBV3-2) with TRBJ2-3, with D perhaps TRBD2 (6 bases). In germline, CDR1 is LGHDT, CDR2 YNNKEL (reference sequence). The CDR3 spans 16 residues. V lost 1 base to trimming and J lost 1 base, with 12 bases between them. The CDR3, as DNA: TGTGCCAGCAGCCAAGGGGGGGTTAGGGGCACAGATACGCAGTATTTT. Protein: CASSQGGVRGTDTQYF.